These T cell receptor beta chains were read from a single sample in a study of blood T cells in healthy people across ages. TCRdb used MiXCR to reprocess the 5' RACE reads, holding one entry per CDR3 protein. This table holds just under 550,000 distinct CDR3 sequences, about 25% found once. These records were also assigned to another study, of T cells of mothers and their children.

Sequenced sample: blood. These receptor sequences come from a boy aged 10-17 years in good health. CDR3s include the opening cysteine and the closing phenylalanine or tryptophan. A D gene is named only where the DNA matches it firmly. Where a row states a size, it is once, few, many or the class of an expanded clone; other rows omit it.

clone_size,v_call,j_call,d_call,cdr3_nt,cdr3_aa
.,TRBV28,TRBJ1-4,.,TGTGCCAGCAGGCCAGGGTCCGAGGAAAAACTGTTTTTT,CASRPGSEEKLFF
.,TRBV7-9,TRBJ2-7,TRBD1,TGTGCCAGCAGCGGAGGGACAGGGAGCTCCTACGAGCAGTACTTC,CASSGGTGSSYEQYF
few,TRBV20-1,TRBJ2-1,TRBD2,TGCAGTGCCATTAGCGGGAGCTCCTACAATGAGCAGTTCTTC,CSAISGSSYNEQFF
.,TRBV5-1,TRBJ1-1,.,TGCGCCAGCAGCTTGGAGGGGTTGACTGAAGCTTTCTTT,CASSLEGLTEAFF
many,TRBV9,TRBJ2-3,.,TGTGCCAGCAGCGTAGTAAGTACAGATACGCAGTATTTT,CASSVVSTDTQYF
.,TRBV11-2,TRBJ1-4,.,TGTGCCAGCAGCTTGGTACAGAATGAAAAACTGTTTTTT,CASSLVQNEKLFF
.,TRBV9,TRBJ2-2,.,TGTGCCAGCAGCGTTGCACCGGACCAGACCGGGGAGCTGTTTTTT,CASSVAPDQTGELFF
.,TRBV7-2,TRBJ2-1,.,TGTGCCAGCAGCGTTCAGCGTTCTGGGGGCAATGAGCAGTTCTTC,CASSVQRSGGNEQFF
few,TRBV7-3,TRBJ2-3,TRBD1,TGTGCCAGCAGCCTGGACAGGGGGCGGTGGTATTTT,CASSLDRGRWYF
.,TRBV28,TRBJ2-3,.,TGTGCCAGCAGTTTCGGGGCAGGGCCAGATACGCAGTATTTT,CASSFGAGPDTQYF
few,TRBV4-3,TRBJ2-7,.,TGCGCCAGCAGCCCAGGGACCTTACTCCACGAGCAGTACTTC,CASSPGTLLHEQYF
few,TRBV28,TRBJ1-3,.,TGTGCCAGCAGTCCCCCGGGGGGACTCGACTCTGGAAACACCATATATTTT,CASSPPGGLDSGNTIYF
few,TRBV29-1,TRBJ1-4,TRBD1,TGCAGCGTTGTTGGGGACAGGACTAATGAAAAACTGTTTTTT,CSVVGDRTNEKLFF
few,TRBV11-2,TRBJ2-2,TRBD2,TGTGCCAGCAGTTATACTAGCGGGAGAAGCGGGGAGCTGTTTTTT,CASSYTSGRSGELFF
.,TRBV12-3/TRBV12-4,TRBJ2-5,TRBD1,TGTGCCAGCAGCCTAGGGGGCCTGGGCCCGACCCAGTACTTC,CASSLGGLGPTQYF
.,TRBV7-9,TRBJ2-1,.,TGTGCCAGCAGCTTAGCGGGGCCCATCTACAATGAGCAGTTCTTC,CASSLAGPIYNEQFF
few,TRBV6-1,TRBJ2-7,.,TGTGCCAGCATTCCCGGGACCAACTACGAGCAGTACTTC,CASIPGTNYEQYF
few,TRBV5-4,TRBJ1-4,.,TGTGCCAGCAGCCCGGGACGGTCTAATGAAAAACTGTTTTTT,CASSPGRSNEKLFF
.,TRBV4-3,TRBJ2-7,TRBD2,TGCGCCAGCAGCCAAGATAGCGGGGGGGCCTACGAGCAGTACTTC,CASSQDSGGAYEQYF
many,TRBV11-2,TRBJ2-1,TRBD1,TGTGCCAGCAGCTTAGAAATCTTTGGACAGGGGTACAATGAGCAGTTCTTC,CASSLEIFGQGYNEQFF
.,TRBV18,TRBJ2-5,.,TGTGCCAGCTCACCACTCCAGGGGACCCACCAAGAGACCCAGTACTTC,CASSPLQGTHQETQYF
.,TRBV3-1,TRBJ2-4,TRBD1,TGTGCCAGCAGTCAGCAGACAGGGACGCGGAGCATTCAGTACTTC,CASSQQTGTRSIQYF
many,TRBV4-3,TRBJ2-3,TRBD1,TGCGCCAGCAGCCAATTACCGGGACAGGGATCGGATACGCAGTATTTT,CASSQLPGQGSDTQYF
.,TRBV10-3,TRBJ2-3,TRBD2,TGTGCCGCCAAGGGCGAGCGGGAGCCCGATACGCAGTATTTT,CAAKGEREPDTQYF
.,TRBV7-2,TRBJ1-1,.,TGTGCCAGCCTTGGCTGGTTCGGACAATCGAACACTGAAGCTTTCTTT,CASLGWFGQSNTEAFF
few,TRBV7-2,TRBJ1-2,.,TGTGCCAGCAGCCCTGCTCGGGACCGGACGTATGGCTACACCTTC,CASSPARDRTYGYTF
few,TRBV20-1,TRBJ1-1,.,TGCAGTGCTAGAGTCCCGACGCGGGAAACTGAAGCTTTCTTT,CSARVPTRETEAFF
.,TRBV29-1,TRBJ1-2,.,TGCAGCGTTTTTCCAGATGGCTACACCTTC,CSVFPDGYTF
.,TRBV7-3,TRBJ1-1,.,TGTGCCAGCAGCTTAAAGGGCTGGGGGGGTGGTACTGAAGCTTTCTTT,CASSLKGWGGGTEAFF
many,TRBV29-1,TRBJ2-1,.,TGCAGCGCCTTTTTCCGGGAGCAGTTCTTC,CSAFFREQFF
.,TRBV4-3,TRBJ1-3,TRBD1,TGCGCCAGCAGTCCTGGGAGGACAGGGGCCGGAAACACCATATATTTT,CASSPGRTGAGNTIYF
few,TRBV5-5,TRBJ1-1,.,TGTGCCAGCAGCTTCGGCATTGGGGCGGGGAACACTGAAGCTTTCTTT,CASSFGIGAGNTEAFF
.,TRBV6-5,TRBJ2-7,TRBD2,TGTGCCAGCAGTTACTCGTGGTCTAGCGGAACCTACGAGCAGTACTTC,CASSYSWSSGTYEQYF
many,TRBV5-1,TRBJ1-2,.,TGCGCCAGCAGCCTAGACGGAGACTATGGCTACACCTTC,CASSLDGDYGYTF
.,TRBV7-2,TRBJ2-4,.,TGTGCCAGCAGCCGCTCACCCGGGGTTAGCATTCAGTACTTC,CASSRSPGVSIQYF
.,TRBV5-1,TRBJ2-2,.,TGCGCCAGCAGCTTTTTGGACTTGAACACCGGGGAGCTGCTTTTT,CASSFLDLNTGELLF
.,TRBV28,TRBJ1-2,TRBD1,TGTGCCAGCAGTTTACAACCCGGGACAGCGAACTATGGCTACACCTTC,CASSLQPGTANYGYTF
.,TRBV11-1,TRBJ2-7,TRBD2,TGTGCCAGCAGAGGGAGGGACCTCTCCTACGAGCAGTACTTC,CASRGRDLSYEQYF
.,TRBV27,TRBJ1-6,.,TGTGCCAGCAGTCCACAGGGAGGGTGGTATAATTCACCCCTCCACTTT,CASSPQGGWYNSPLHF
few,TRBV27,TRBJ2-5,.,TGTGCCAGCAGTTCCCCCCTGACAGGACCCCGGTTCTTC,CASSSPLTGPRFF
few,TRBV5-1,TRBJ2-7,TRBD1,TGCGCCAGCAGCGCCGGACAGGGGCGGGAGCAGTACTTC,CASSAGQGREQYF
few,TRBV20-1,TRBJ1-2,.,TGCAGTGCTAGAGACAGGGAATCTATCTTGAACTATGGCTACACCTTC,CSARDRESILNYGYTF
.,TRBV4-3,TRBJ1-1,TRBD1,TGCGCCAGCAGCCCAGGACAGGGGGTGACGAACACTGAAGCTTTCTTT,CASSPGQGVTNTEAFF
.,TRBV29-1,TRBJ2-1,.,TGCAGCGTTGATGGCCCAGGGGCGAACGAGCAGTTCTTC,CSVDGPGANEQFF
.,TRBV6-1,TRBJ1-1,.,TGTGCCAGCAGGCTCGAACAGGGTTTGTGGAACACTGAAGCTTTCTTT,CASRLEQGLWNTEAFF
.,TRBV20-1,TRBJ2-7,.,TGCAGTGCTAGTTTGGCAGTCGAGCAGTACTTC,CSASLAVEQYF